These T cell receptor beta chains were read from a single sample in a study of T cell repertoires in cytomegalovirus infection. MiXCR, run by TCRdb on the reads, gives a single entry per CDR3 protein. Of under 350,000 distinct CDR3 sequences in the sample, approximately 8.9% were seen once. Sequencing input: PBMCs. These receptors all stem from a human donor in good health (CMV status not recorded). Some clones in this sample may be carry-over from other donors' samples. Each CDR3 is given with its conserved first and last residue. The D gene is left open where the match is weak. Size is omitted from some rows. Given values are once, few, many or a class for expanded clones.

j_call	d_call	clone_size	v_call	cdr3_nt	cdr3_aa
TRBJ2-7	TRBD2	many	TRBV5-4	TGTGCCAGCAGCTTCGGGACTAGCGGGGGATCCTACGAGCAGTACTTC	CASSFGTSGGSYEQYF
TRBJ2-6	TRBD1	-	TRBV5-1	TGCGCCAGCAGCTACGAACAGGGGTCTGGGGCCAACGTCCTGACTTTC	CASSYEQGSGANVLTF
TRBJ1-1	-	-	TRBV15	TGTGCCACCAGCAGACGTAGGGGGGACACTGAAGCTTTCTTT	CATSRRRGDTEAFF
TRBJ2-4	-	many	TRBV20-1	TGCAGTGCTCCCCGAGGGGGGCCGGGCAAAAACATTCAGTACTTC	CSAPRGGPGKNIQYF
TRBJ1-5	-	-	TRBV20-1	TGCAGTGCTAGGCAGGGGTCGGGCAATCAGCCCCAGCATTTT	CSARQGSGNQPQHF
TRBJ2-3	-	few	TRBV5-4	TGTGCCAGCAGCTTGGAACCGAGCACAGATACGCAGTATTTT	CASSLEPSTDTQYF
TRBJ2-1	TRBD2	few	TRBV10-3	TGTGCCATCAGTGACGGACTAGCGGGATACAATGAGCAGTTCTTC	CAISDGLAGYNEQFF
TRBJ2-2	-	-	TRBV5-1	TGCGCCAGCAGCTACGAGGGACAGAACACCGGGGAGCTGTTTTTT	CASSYEGQNTGELFF
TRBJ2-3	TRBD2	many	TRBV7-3	TGTGCCAGCAGCGCCTTCGCGGGGGGGACAGATACGCAGTATTTT	CASSAFAGGTDTQYF
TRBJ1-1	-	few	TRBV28	TGTGCCAGCAGGGAGTATGCGGGAGCTGAAGCTTTCTTT	CASREYAGAEAFF
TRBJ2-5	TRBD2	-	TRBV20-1	TGCAGTGCTAGTGCGGGACTAGCGCCGACCCAGTACTTC	CSASAGLAPTQYF
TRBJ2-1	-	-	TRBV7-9	TGTGCCAGCAGTCTCACTGAGAATGAGCAGTTCTTC	CASSLTENEQFF
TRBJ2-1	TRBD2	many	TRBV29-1	TGCAGCGTTGAAGGGACTAGCGGGGGGGCCTTCAATGAGCAGTTCTTC	CSVEGTSGGAFNEQFF
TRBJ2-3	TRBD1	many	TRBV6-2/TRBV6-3	TGTGCCAGCAGTTACCGGGACAGGGGCACAGATACGCAGTATTTT	CASSYRDRGTDTQYF
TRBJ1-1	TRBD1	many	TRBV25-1	TGTGCCAGCAGTGAATACCGGACAGGGGACACTGAAGCTTTCTTT	CASSEYRTGDTEAFF
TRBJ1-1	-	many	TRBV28	TGTGCCAGCAGTTTGACGGTCATGAACACTGAAGCTTTCTTT	CASSLTVMNTEAFF
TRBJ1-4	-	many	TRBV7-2	TGTGCCAGCAGCTTACAGTGGGCCCGAACGGAAAAACTGTTTTTT	CASSLQWARTEKLFF
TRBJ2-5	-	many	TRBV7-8	TGTGCCAGCAGCTTAGAAAGGCTAGTTTGGGAGACCCAGTACTTC	CASSLERLVWETQYF
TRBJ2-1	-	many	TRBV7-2	TGTGCCAGCAGCTCTCCGGGATCTAATGAGCAGTTCTTC	CASSSPGSNEQFF
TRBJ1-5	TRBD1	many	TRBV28	TGTGCCAGCAGTGCGCCGACAGGGAGGAATCAGCCCCAGCATTTT	CASSAPTGRNQPQHF
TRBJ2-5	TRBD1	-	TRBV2	TGTGCCAGCAGTGAAAGGGGACAGAAAACCCAGTACTTC	CASSERGQKTQYF
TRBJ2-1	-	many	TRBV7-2	TGTGCCAGCAGCTTAGTTACGAATGAGCAGTTCTTC	CASSLVTNEQFF
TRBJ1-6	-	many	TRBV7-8	TGTGCCAGCAGCTTAGCGCGGGTAGTGGGAAATAATTCACCCCTCCACTTT	CASSLARVVGNNSPLHF
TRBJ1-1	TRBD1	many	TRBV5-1	TGCGCCAGCAGCGGCGGGACAGGGGGCACTGAAGCTTTCTTT	CASSGGTGGTEAFF
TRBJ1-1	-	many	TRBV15	TGTGCCACCACCCCTTTAGGGGCGAACACTGAAGCTTTCTTT	CATTPLGANTEAFF
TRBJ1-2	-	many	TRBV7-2	TGTGCCAGCAGCTTCGGGACTGGACCCTATGGCTACACCTTC	CASSFGTGPYGYTF
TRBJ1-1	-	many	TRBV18	TGTGCCACCAAAGGATCGGACACGAACACTGAAGCTTTCTTT	CATKGSDTNTEAFF
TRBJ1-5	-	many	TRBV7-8	TGTGCCAGCAGCTTCTCAGGGTCTTCTCAGCCCCAGCATTTT	CASSFSGSSQPQHF
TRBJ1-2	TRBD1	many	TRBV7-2	TGTGCCAGCAGACCCACAGGGGGCGGTGGTGGCTACACCTTC	CASRPTGGGGGYTF
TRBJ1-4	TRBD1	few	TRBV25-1	TGTGCCAGCAGTGATCCCGGACAGGCCACCCTCTTTTTT	CASSDPGQATLFF
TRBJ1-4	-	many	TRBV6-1	TGTGCCAGCAGTCACGGTCCAGGAATTAATGAAAAACTGTTTTTT	CASSHGPGINEKLFF
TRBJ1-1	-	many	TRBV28	TGTGCCAGCACAAGTATGAACACTGAAGCTTTCTTT	CASTSMNTEAFF
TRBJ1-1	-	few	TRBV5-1	TGCGCCAGCAGCCCTAACGGGATATTTTTTTTCTTT	CASSPNGIFFFF
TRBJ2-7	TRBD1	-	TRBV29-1	TGCAGCGTTGAAGCCTGGACAGGGGATCGTGGTTACGAGCAGTACTTC	CSVEAWTGDRGYEQYF
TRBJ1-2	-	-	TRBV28	TGTGCCAGCAGTTTTTGGGGCGGCTACACCTTC	CASSFWGGYTF
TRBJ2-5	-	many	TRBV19	TGTGCCAGTAGTATAGGCCCGAGACAAGAGACCCAGTACTTC	CASSIGPRQETQYF
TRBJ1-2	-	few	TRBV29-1	TGCAGCGTTGGGGGACACCCCGAAGACTATGGCTACACCTTC	CSVGGHPEDYGYTF
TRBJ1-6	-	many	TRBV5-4	TGTGCCAGCAGCTTGCGCCAGGGTGGTAATTCACCCCTCCACTTT	CASSLRQGGNSPLHF
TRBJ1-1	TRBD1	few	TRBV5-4	TGTGCCAGCAGCTCACAGGGGTATAACACTGAAGCTTTCTTT	CASSSQGYNTEAFF
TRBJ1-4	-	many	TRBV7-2	TGTGCCAGCAGCCCCATGGGGGGTTTTAATGAAAAACTGTTTTTT	CASSPMGGFNEKLFF
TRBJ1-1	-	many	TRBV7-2	TGTGCCAGCAGCGACGACTGGATGAGCACTGAAGCTTTCTTT	CASSDDWMSTEAFF
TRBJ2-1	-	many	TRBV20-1	TGCAGTGCCCAGGGACTCGACTCCTACAATGAGCAGTTCTTC	CSAQGLDSYNEQFF
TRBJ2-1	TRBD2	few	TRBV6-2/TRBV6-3	TGTGCCAGCAGACGAAGACTAGCGGGGGCCCCGGGTGAGCAGTTCTTC	CASRRRLAGAPGEQFF
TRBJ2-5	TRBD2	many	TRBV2	TGTGCCAGCAGGGGACTAGCGGGGGGCCCTAGGGTGGTTGGAGAGACCCAGTACTTC	CASRGLAGGPRVVGETQYF
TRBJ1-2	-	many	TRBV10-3	TGTGCCATCAGTGAGTTGGCGACAGTCTATGGCTACACCTTC	CAISELATVYGYTF
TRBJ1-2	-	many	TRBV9	TGTGCCACTACGGACAGCCACTATGGCTACACCTTC	CATTDSHYGYTF
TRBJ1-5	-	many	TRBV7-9	TGTGCCAGCAGCGAAAGCAGGGGAACTCAGCCCCAGCATTTT	CASSESRGTQPQHF
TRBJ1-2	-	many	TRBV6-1	TGTGCCAGCAATACGGGATTCTATGGCTACACCTTC	CASNTGFYGYTF
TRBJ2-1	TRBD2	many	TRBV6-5	TGTGCCAGCAGTTACGGGCGGGGGGGTTCCAATGAGCAGTTCTTC	CASSYGRGGSNEQFF
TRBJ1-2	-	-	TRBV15	TGTGCCACCAGCAGAGATCCAAGTCAGGCCGCTAACTATGGCTACACCTTC	CATSRDPSQAANYGYTF
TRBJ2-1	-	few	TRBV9	TGTGCCAGCAGCGAACCCAGGGACTCCTCCTACAATGAGCAGTTCTTC	CASSEPRDSSYNEQFF
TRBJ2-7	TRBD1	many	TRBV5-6	TGTGCCAGCAGCTTCGGGACAGGGCGATACGAGCAGTACTTC	CASSFGTGRYEQYF
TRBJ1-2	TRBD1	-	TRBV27	TGTGCCAGCAGGCCGACAGGGGTAAATTATGGCTACACCTTC	CASRPTGVNYGYTF
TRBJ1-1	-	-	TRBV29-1	TGCAGCGCCCTCGTGGACCTGAACACTGAAGCTTTCTTT	CSALVDLNTEAFF
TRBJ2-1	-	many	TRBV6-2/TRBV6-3	TGTGCCAGCAGTTACGGGGGGGCCGTCTACAATGAGCAGTTCTTC	CASSYGGAVYNEQFF